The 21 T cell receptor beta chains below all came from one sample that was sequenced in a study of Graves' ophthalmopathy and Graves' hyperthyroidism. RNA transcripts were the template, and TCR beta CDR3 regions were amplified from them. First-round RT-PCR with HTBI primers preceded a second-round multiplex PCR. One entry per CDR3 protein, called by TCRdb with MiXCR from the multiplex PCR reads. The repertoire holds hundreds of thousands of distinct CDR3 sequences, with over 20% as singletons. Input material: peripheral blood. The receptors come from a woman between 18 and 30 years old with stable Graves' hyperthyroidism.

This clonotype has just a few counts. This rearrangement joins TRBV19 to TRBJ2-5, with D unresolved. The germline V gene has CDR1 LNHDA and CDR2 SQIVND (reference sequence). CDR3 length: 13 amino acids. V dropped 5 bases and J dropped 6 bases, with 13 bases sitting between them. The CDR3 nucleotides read TGTGCCAGTAGTCCAGACGATCGTCAGACCCAGTACTTC. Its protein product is CASSPDDRQTQYF.

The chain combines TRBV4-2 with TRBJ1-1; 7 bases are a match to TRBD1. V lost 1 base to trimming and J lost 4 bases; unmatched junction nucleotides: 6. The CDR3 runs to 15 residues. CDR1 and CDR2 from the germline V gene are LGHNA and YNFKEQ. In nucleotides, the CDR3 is TGTGCCAGCAGCCAAGTTTCAGGGGGGAGCACTGAAGCTTTCTTT. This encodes CASSQVSGGSTEAFF.

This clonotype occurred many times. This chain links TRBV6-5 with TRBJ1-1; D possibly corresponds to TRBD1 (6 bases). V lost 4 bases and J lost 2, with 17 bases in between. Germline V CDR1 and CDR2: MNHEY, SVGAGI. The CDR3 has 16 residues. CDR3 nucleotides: TGTGCCAGCAGTTCCCCCAGGACAGCTCCTAACACTGAAGCTTTCTTT. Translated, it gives CASSSPRTAPNTEAFF.

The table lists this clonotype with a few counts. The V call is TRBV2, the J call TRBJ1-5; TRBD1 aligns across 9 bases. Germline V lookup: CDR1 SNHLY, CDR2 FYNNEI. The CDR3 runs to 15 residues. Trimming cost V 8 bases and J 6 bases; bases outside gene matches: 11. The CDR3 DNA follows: TGTGCCAGCGGACAAACAGGGGGCGCGGGTCAGCCCCAGCATTTT. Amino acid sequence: CASGQTGGAGQPQHF.

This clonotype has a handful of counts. DNA for the CDR3: TGTGCCAGCAGCTTGAACCGGGGACTACAAGAGACCCAGTACTTC. Translating it yields CASSLNRGLQETQYF. The chain couples TRBV11-1 to TRBJ2-5, with 7 positions matching TRBD2. V lost 3 bases and J lost 2; bases outside the gene matches: 6. The CDR3 is 15 amino acids. The germline V gene encodes CDR1 SGHAT and CDR2 FQDESV (reference sequence).

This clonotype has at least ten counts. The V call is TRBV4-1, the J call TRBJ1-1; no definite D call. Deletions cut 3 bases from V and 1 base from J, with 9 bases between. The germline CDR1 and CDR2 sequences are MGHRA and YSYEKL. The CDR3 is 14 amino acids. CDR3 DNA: TGCGCCAGCAGCCAGGGCCGTTGGAACACTGAAGCTTTCTTT. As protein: CASSQGRWNTEAFF.

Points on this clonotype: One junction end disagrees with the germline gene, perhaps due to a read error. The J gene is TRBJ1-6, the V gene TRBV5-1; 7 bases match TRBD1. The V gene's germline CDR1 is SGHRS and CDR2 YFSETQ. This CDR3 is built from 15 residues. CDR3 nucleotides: TGCGCCAGCAGCCCCCGGGACAGAGATAATTCACACCTCCACTTT. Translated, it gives CASSPRDRDNSHLHF.

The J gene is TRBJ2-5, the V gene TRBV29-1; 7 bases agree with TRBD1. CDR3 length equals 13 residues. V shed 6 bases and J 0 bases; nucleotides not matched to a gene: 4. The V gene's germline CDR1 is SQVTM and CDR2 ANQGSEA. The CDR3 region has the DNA TGCAGCGTCGAGACAGGGAACCAAGAGACCCAGTACTTC. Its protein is CSVETGNQETQYF.

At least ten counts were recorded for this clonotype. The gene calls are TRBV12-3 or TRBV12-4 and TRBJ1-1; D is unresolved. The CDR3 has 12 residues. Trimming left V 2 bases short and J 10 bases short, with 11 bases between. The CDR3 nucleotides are TGTGCCAGCAGTTTAACCCGGTGGGGAGCTTTCTTT. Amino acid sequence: CASSLTRWGAFF.

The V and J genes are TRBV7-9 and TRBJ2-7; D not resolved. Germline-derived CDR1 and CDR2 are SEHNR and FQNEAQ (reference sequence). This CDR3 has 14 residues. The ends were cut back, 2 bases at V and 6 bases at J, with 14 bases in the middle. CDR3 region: CASSLSLEGSEQYF. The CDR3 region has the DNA TGTGCCAGCAGCTTATCCCTCGAAGGCAGCGAGCAGTACTTC.

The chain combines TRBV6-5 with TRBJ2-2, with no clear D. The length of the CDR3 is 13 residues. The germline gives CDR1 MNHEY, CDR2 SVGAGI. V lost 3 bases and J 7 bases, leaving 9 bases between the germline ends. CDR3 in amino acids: CASSYGFGGELFF. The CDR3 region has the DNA TGTGCCAGCAGTTATGGGTTCGGCGGGGAGCTGTTTTTT.

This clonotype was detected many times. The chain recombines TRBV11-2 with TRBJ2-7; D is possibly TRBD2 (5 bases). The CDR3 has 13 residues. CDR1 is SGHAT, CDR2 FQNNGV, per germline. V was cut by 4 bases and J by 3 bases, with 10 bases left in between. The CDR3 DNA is TGTGCCAGCAGCTCAACTAGTCTCTACGAGCAGTACTTC. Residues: CASSSTSLYEQYF.

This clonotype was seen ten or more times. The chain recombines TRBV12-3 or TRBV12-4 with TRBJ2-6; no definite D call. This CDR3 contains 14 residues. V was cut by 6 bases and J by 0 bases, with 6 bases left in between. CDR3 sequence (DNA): TGTGCCAGCAGCCGACCCTCTGGGGCCAACGTCCTGACTTTC. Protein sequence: CASSRPSGANVLTF.

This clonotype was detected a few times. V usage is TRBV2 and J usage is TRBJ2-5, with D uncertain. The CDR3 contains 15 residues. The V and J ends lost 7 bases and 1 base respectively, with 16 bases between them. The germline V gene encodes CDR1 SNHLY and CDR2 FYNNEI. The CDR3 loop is CASKRESLGQETQYF. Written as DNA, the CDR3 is TGTGCCAGCAAGAGAGAGTCCCTAGGCCAAGAGACCCAGTACTTC.

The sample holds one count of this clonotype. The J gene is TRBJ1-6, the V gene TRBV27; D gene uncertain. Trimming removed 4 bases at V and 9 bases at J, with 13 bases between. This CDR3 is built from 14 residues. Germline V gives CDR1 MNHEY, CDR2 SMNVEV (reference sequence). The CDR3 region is CASSSWGVSSPLHF. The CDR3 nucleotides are TGTGCCAGCAGTTCCTGGGGTGTGAGTTCACCCCTCCACTTT.

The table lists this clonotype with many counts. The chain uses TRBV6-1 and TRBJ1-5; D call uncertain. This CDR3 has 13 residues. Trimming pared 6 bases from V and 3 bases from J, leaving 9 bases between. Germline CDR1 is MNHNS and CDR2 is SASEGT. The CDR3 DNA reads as TGTGCCAGCAGGGGCAGGAACAATCAGCCCCAGCATTTT. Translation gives CASRGRNNQPQHF.

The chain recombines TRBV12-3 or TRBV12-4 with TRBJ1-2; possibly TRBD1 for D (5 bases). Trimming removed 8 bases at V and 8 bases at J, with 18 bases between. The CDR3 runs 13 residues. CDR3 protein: CASSQRHGQGYTF. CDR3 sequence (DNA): TGTGCCAGCTCACAGCGCCACGGACAAGGCTACACCTTC.

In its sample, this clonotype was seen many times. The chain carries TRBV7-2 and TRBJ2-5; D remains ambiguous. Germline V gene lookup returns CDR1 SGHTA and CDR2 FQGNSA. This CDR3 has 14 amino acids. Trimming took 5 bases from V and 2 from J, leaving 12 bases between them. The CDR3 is CASSLESGQETQYF. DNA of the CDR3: TGTGCCAGCAGCCTAGAGAGTGGTCAAGAGACCCAGTACTTC.

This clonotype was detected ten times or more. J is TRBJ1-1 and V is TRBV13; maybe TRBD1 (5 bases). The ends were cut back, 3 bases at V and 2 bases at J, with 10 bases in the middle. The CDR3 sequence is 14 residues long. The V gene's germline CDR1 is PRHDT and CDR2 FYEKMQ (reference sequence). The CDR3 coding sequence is TGTGCCAGCAGCTTCGGGGGAAAAAACACTGAAGCTTTCTTT. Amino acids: CASSFGGKNTEAFF.

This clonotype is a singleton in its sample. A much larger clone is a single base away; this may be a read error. The CDR3 sequence is CSARTPTGVSEACF. DNA of the CDR3: TGCAGTGCTAGGACCCCGACAGGGGTGTCTGAAGCTTGCTTT. V and J are TRBV20-1 and TRBJ1-1; 8 bases align to TRBD1. The CDR3 spans 14 residues. Per the germline V gene, CDR1 is DFQATT and CDR2 is SNEGSKA (reference sequence).

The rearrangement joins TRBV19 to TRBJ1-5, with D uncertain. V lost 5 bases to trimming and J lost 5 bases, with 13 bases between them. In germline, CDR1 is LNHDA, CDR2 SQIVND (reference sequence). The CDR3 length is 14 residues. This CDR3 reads CASSEATGYQPQHF. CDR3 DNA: TGTGCCAGTAGTGAGGCAACTGGTTATCAGCCCCAGCATTTT. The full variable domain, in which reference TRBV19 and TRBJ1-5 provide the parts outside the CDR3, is DGGITQSPKYLFRKEGQNVTLSCEQNLNHDAMYWYRQDPGQGLRLIYYSQIVNDFQKGDIAEGYSVSREKKESFPLTVTSAQKNPTAFYLCASSEATGYQPQHFGDGTRLSIL.